This TCR beta chain was documented in a study of T cell responses to AZD1222 COVID-19 vaccine (dated by TCRdb to about 2021). Study-level background: TCR sequencing covered over 230 trial participants: 200 to 210 given two doses of AZD1222 and 26 given two doses of MenACWY control vaccine. Enrollment into the trials was organized by age into subgroups of 18-55, 56-69 and 70-plus years, and those subgroups contained about 160, 30 and 59 TCR-sequenced participants, respectively.

As concerns this clone: Its antigen is not yet known. Base qualities are not provided; no much larger clone lies one nucleotide away.

The CDR3 regions of human TCRbeta chains were analyzed by immunosequencing. In the paper's pipeline: TCRs in the repertoires were matched against a reference library of SARS-CoV-2-specific TCRs that had been generated with the MIRA antigen-specificity platform. Breadth was defined as the fraction of unique TCRs that were SARS-CoV-2-associated. Depth was defined as the fraction of total T cells that were SARS-CoV-2-associated. Using the MIRA data, each spike-specific TCR was mapped to the spike region that the TCR reacts to and placed in a CD4 or CD8 class. Log10-transformed breadth and depth values were compared by one-way ANOVA with Sidak's multiple comparisons tests. The immuneACCESS repertoire file appears here via TCRdb, limited to in-frame rearrangements. These files lack a portion of the clones; in checked studies, under half of the deficit traces to unresolved V genes, and the cause of the others is not known. That table furnishes V, J and clone size, whereas the DNA furnished D and trimming. The sample records 70,000 to 95,000 clones, more than 75% of which are singletons. The ten largest make up around 4.5% of the sample.

What the research found in general, with its limitations: After two AZD1222 doses, spike-specific TCR breadth and depth were significantly higher than at day 0 and than in MenACWY recipients. No day 14 peak-response samples were available, so repertoires were characterized only after the peak T cell response. The 56-69-year group was small, and its depth increase did not reach significance, likely because of low power. The vaccine-associated CD4 TCRs covered the entire spike protein, and the dominant responses fell in regions 160-218 and 743-854. Conclusions about previously exposed vaccinees are limited, since just six AZD1222 recipients were seropositive for SARS-CoV-2 at baseline. Reportedly, almost half of the unique spike-specific TCRs recognized epitopes lying outside the regions that are mutated in the B.1.351 and B.1.1.7 variants. Participants were mostly white British, with more females than males. The authors suggested clonal diversity may have been underestimated.

The germline V gene yields MDHEN for CDR1 and SYDVKM for CDR2. The CDR3 numbers 17 residues from cysteine through phenylalanine. Only the CDR3 DNA stays, 51 bases, in frame from base 1. V is reduced by 6 bases and J by 6 bases, leaving a spacing of 24 bases between them. What the time point label conveys for this sample: baseline before first vaccination. The meaning of the sample's treatment or condition label: meningococcal conjugate vaccine given as trial control. Samples from vaccinated people were obtained from the UK trials COV001 and COV002, which included a single-blind randomized controlled phase 2/3 trial of AZD1222 (ChAdOx1 nCoV-19) in healthy adults. For TCRbeta chain sequencing, PBMC samples were collected from trial participants at day 0 and at day 28 after the second dose.

The rearranged segments are TRBV28 and TRBJ2-4; the D call could be TRBD1 or TRBD2, with each sharing 5 bases. The sample in question was peripheral blood, obtained on day 0 of MenACWY control vaccination. The sequence was collected from an adult in good health. The CDR3 loop reads CASRLYHRSGQGNIQYF. The nucleotides are TGTGCCAGCAGACTATACCACCGGTCGGGGCAGGGAAACATTCAGTACTTC.